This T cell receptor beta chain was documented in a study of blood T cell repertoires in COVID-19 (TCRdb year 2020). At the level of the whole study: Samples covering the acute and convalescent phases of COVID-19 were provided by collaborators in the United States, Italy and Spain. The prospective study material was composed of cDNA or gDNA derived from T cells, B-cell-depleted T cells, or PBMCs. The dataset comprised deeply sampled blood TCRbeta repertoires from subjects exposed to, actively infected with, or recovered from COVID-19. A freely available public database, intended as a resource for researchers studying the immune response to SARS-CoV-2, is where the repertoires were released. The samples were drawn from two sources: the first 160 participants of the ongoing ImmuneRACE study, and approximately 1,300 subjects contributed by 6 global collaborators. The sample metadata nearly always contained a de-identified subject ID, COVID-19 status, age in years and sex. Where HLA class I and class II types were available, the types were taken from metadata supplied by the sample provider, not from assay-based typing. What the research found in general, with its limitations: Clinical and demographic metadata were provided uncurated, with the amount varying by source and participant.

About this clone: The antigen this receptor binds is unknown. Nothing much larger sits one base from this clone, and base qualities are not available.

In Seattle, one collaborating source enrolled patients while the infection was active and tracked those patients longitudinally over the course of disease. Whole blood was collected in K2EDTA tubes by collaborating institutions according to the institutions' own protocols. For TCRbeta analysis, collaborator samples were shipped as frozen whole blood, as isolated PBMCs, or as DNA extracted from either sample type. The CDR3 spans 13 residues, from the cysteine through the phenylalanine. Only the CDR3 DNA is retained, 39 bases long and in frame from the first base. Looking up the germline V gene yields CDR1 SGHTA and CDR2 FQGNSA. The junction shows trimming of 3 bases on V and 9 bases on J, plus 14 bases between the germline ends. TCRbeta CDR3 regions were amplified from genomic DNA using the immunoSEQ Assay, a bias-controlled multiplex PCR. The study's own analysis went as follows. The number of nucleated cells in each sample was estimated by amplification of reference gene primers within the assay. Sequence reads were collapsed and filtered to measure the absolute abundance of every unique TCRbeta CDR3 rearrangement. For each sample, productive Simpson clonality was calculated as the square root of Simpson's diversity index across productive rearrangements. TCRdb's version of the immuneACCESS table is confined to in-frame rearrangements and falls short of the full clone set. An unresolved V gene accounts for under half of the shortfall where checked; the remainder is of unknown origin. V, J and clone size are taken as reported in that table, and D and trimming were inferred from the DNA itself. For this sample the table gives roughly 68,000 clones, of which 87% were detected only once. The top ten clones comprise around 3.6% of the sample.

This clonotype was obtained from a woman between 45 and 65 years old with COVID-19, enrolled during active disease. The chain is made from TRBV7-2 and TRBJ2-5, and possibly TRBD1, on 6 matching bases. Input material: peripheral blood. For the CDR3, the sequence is CASSLTGQAAQYF. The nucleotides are TGTGCCAGCAGCTTGACAGGACAAGCGGCCCAGTACTTC.